This record covers a single T cell receptor beta chain. Looked up from germline, CDR1 is SGHKS and CDR2 is YYEKEE (reference sequence). Unmatched junction bases numbered 8, after V lost 2 bases and J lost 8 bases. This CDR3 has 14 residues. The record originates from a study of blood T cell repertoires in COVID-19. Measured with immunoSEQ multiplex PCR; TCRdb has only the in-frame clones, and not every one. This table has a few hundred thousand clones, 86% appearing once. The clonotype comes from an older woman with COVID-19, enrolled during active disease. The sample comprised peripheral blood. V usage is TRBV5-5 and J usage is TRBJ1-1; 8 positions agree with TRBD1. In nucleotides, the CDR3 is TGTGCCAGCAGCTTCTCAGGGGGCGGGATCGAAGCTTTCTTT. Translated, it gives CASSFSGGGIEAFF. The variable domain in full, with the rest retrieved from reference TRBV5-5 and TRBJ1-1, is DAGVTQSPTHLIKTRGQQVTLRCSPISGHKSVSWYQQVLGQGPQFIFQYYEKEERGRGNFPDRFSARQFPNYSSELNVNALLLGDSALYLCASSFSGGGIEAFFGQGTRLTVV.